These T cell receptor beta chains were read from a single sample in a study of graft-versus-host responses after intestinal transplantation. Libraries were prepared by immunoSEQ multiplex PCR; TCRdb keeps only in-frame clonotypes and omits some of them. Here the sample spans roughly 110,000 clones, around nine tenths being singletons. What these receptors recognize is not known. The material was unstimulated CD4+ T cells sorted from spleen or lymph node cells, obtained before transplant. These receptors all stem from a human donor who was the organ donor for an intestinal transplant. Both conserved end residues are part of each CDR3. A D gene is named only where the DNA matches it firmly. Clone size is given for some rows only: seen once, a few or many times, or a class if the clone is expanded.

V gene	J gene	clone size	D gene	CDR3 DNA	CDR3 protein
TRBV2	TRBJ2-7	once	TRBD1	TGTGCCAGCAGCCCTGGACAGGGTATTACCTACGAGCAGTACTTC	CASSPGQGITYEQYF
TRBV7-9	TRBJ2-3	-	TRBD2	TGTGCCAGCAGCTTAGGAGCGGGAGGACCCGATACGCAGTATTTT	CASSLGAGGPDTQYF
TRBV6-1	TRBJ2-5	-	TRBD1	TGTGCCAGCAGTGAAGCAGGGACAGCCTTTCCCCAAGAGACCCAGTACTTC	CASSEAGTAFPQETQYF
TRBV7-2	TRBJ2-5	-	TRBD2	TGTGCCAGCAGGGCGGGACTAGCGGGAGAGACCCAGTACTTC	CASRAGLAGETQYF
TRBV21-1	TRBJ2-1	-	-	TGTGCCAGCAGCAAAGCGGGACTAGCGGGAACCGATGAGCAGTTCTTC	CASSKAGLAGTDEQFF
TRBV7-9	TRBJ2-5	-	-	TGTGCCAGCAGCTTACTTTCCGGGGGCGAGACCCAGTACTTC	CASSLLSGGETQYF
TRBV6-5	TRBJ2-2	-	-	TGTGCCAGCAGTGGTGGCAGGGCCGGGGAGCTGTTTTTT	CASSGGRAGELFF
TRBV5-6	TRBJ2-1	-	TRBD1	TGTGCCAGCAGCCCGGGGACAGGGAACTCCTACAATGAGCAGTTCTTC	CASSPGTGNSYNEQFF
TRBV5-1	TRBJ2-3	once	TRBD2	TGCGCCAGCAGCTTGGGCGGGAGGATGGAAGATACGCAGTATTTT	CASSLGGRMEDTQYF
TRBV5-1	TRBJ1-1	-	-	TGCGCCAGCAGCCGCCAGGCGAACACTGAAGCTTTCTTT	CASSRQANTEAFF
TRBV18	TRBJ1-3	-	TRBD1	TGTGCCAGCTCACCACCGCTCGGAAGGGGGCCTGGAAACACCATATATTTT	CASSPPLGRGPGNTIYF